The 23 T cell receptor beta chains listed next were all sequenced from one sample in a study of T cells in localized non-small cell lung cancer. Some clones are missing from TCRdb's copy, which holds only in-frame ones; the method was immunoSEQ multiplex PCR. The profile shows tens of thousands of clones, roughly 88% of them singletons. The sequencing here drew on peripheral blood, taken before any cancer treatment. These TCRs come from an older male donor with stage III squamous cell lung carcinoma.

This chain joins TRBV9 and TRBJ2-3; 7 bases line up with TRBD1. CDR3 length: 15 residues. In germline, CDR1 is SGDLS, CDR2 YYNGEE. V lost 2 bases, J lost 0 bases, and 3 bases stayed unmatched. The CDR3 sequence is CASSVGTVSTDTQYF. In DNA form, the CDR3 reads TGTGCCAGCAGCGTGGGGACAGTGAGCACAGATACGCAGTATTTT.

The chain recombines TRBV5-1 with TRBJ2-2; D not certain. The V gene lost 0 bases and the J gene lost 8 bases, with 5 bases spanning the gap. CDR1 SGHRS and CDR2 YFSETQ come from the germline V gene. The CDR3 runs 12 residues. CDR3 in DNA: TGCGCCAGCAGCTTGGGGCTGGGGGAGCTGTTTTTT. Amino acids: CASSLGLGELFF. Complete variable domain (other parts from reference TRBV5-1 and TRBJ2-2): KAGVTQTPRYLIKTRGQQVTLSCSPISGHRSVSWYQQTPGQGLQFLFEYFSETQRNKGNFPGRFSGRQFSNSRSEMNVSTLELGDSALYLCASSLGLGELFFGEGSRLTVL.

The chain combines TRBV19 with TRBJ2-5; 11 bases fit TRBD2. The V segment lost 5 bases and the J segment 4 bases; nucleotides outside the gene matches: 12. This CDR3 has 17 residues. CDR1 and CDR2 from the germline V gene are LNHDA and SQIVND (reference sequence). The CDR3 DNA sequence: TGTGCCAGTAGTCCCTTAGCGGGAGGGCCTAAGGTAGAGACCCAGTACTTC. Translating it yields CASSPLAGGPKVETQYF.

The chain employs TRBV6-5 and TRBJ1-5; D gene uncertain. This CDR3 contains 13 residues. V lost 2 bases and J lost 11, with 13 bases in between. From germline, CDR1 is MNHEY and CDR2 SVGAGI. The CDR3 DNA is TGTGCCAGCAGTTACGATTCGGGTCCGGCCCAGCATTTT. Translating gives CASSYDSGPAQHF.

The rearrangement joins TRBV5-1 to TRBJ2-3, with D tentatively TRBD2 (6 bases). This CDR3 spans 16 amino acids. The germline V gene has CDR1 SGHRS and CDR2 YFSETQ. V lost 5 bases to trimming and J lost 2 bases, with 18 bases between them. Here the CDR3 reads CASRELAYKPTDTQYF. CDR3 DNA sequence: TGCGCCAGCAGGGAACTAGCATATAAACCCACAGATACGCAGTATTTT.

This clone showed up many times. The rearrangement joins TRBV14 to TRBJ1-1; tentative D call: TRBD1 (5 bases). CDR3 size: 13 residues. Per germline, CDR1 SGHDN and CDR2 FVKESK. The V end lost 1 base, the J end lost 7 bases, and 10 bases lay between the germline ends. In DNA, the CDR3 is TGTGCCAGCAGCCAAGGATTAGGGGTTGAAGCTTTCTTT. Translated, it gives CASSQGLGVEAFF.

The rearrangement links TRBV18 to TRBJ1-5; TRBD1 is a possible D gene (5 bases). V lost 3 bases and J lost 5, with 8 bases in between. The length of the CDR3 is 13 residues. Germline V lookup: CDR1 KGHSH, CDR2 LQKENI. The CDR3 coding sequence is TGTGCCAGCTCACCCGGCAGGGATCAGCCCCAGCATTTT. Protein sequence: CASSPGRDQPQHF.

This rearrangement joins TRBV28 to TRBJ1-3; no reliable D call. Germline loops: CDR1 MDHEN, CDR2 SYDVKM. V lost 2 bases and J lost 4, with 6 bases in between. This CDR3 comprises 13 residues. The CDR3 spells CASSLPQGNTIYF. CDR3 nucleotides: TGTGCCAGCAGTTTACCACAGGGAAACACCATATATTTT. Using reference TRBV28 and TRBJ1-3 for the parts outside the CDR3, the full variable domain is DVKVTQSSRYLVKRTGEKVFLECVQDMDHENMFWYRQDPGLGLRLIYFSYDVKMKEKGDIPEGYSVSREKKERFSLILESASTNQTSMYLCASSLPQGNTIYFGEGSWLTVV.

V is TRBV27 and J is TRBJ1-5, with 7 bases aligning to TRBD1. The germline V gene has CDR1 MNHEY and CDR2 SMNVEV (reference sequence). The CDR3 length is 15 residues. Trimming at V came to 5 bases and at J to 6 bases, leaving 10 bases not matched to a gene. As DNA, the CDR3 is TGTGCCAGCAGTACCGACAGGGCCAGGGGTCAGCCCCAGCATTTT. Translated, it gives CASSTDRARGQPQHF.

This chain connects TRBV5-5 to TRBJ2-5; D might be TRBD1 (6 bases). V lost 4 bases and J lost 0, with 10 bases in between. The germline V gene has CDR1 SGHKS and CDR2 YYEKEE (reference sequence). The CDR3 loop spans 14 amino acids. The CDR3 loop reads CASSLRQDQETQYF. The CDR3 nucleotides read TGTGCCAGCAGCCTTAGACAGGACCAAGAGACCCAGTACTTC.

This chain connects TRBV6-5 to TRBJ2-7, with 7 bases fitting TRBD2. V was pared by 6 bases and J by 0 bases, with 8 bases of the junction left unmatched. CDR3 length: 15 amino acids. In germline, CDR1 is MNHEY, CDR2 SVGAGI. As DNA, the CDR3 is TGTGCCAGCAGCCCCAGCGGGACCGCCTCCTACGAGCAGTACTTC. It translates to CASSPSGTASYEQYF.

The CDR3 loop is CASSFGQGGYEQYF. The CDR3 nucleotides read TGCGCCAGCTCCTTTGGACAGGGTGGGTACGAGCAGTACTTC. The genes are TRBV5-1 and TRBJ2-7; 8 bases are shared with TRBD1. CDR1 and CDR2 from the germline V gene are SGHRS and YFSETQ. The CDR3 has 14 amino acids. V shed 7 bases and J 4 bases; nucleotides not matched to a gene: 10.

This chain joins TRBV27 and TRBJ2-7, with 12 positions matching TRBD2. Germline CDR1 reads MNHEY; CDR2 reads SMNVEV (reference sequence). After removal of 2 bases from V and 4 bases from J, the junction contained 0 bases not matched to a gene. The CDR3 has 14 amino acids. CDR3 in amino acids: CASSLGTSGYEQYF. For the CDR3, the DNA is TGTGCCAGCAGTTTAGGGACTAGCGGGTACGAGCAGTACTTC.

This clone was detected once. V and J are TRBV4-1 and TRBJ2-2; 8 nucleotides match TRBD2. Germline V gene lookup returns CDR1 MGHRA and CDR2 YSYEKL. Germline trimming cut 3 bases from V and 4 bases from J; bases unmatched to any gene: 7. The CDR3 consists of 16 residues. For the CDR3, the DNA is TGCGCCAGCAGCCAGGGACTAGTGGGACCCACCGGGGAGCTGTTTTTT. Encoded protein: CASSQGLVGPTGELFF.

This chain links TRBV7-6 with TRBJ2-1, with unresolved D. From germline, CDR1 is SGHVS and CDR2 FNYEAQ. The V end lost 1 base, the J end lost 6 bases, and 10 bases lay between the germline ends. This CDR3 is 14 amino acids long. This CDR3 is CASSLEFASNEQFF. In nucleotides, the CDR3 is TGTGCCAGCAGCTTAGAATTCGCCAGCAATGAGCAGTTCTTC.

The chain couples TRBV28 to TRBJ1-5, with D unresolved. CDR1 and CDR2 (germline): MDHEN, SYDVKM. The ends were cut back, 6 bases at V and 4 bases at J, with 7 bases in the middle. The length of the CDR3 is 12 residues. CDR3 sequence reads: CASSVENQPQHF. The CDR3 DNA sequence: TGTGCCAGCAGCGTCGAAAATCAGCCCCAGCATTTT.

This clone came up once. The chain is built from TRBV5-4 and TRBJ2-3; a possible D gene is TRBD2 (5 bases). The germline V gene encodes CDR1 SGHNT and CDR2 YYREEE (reference sequence). The CDR3 sequence is 16 residues long. V lost 4 bases and J 5 bases, leaving 20 bases between the germline ends. The CDR3 protein is CASSANRPESGDTQYF. The CDR3 nucleotides are TGTGCCAGCAGCGCAAACCGGCCAGAAAGCGGAGATACGCAGTATTTT.

This sequence joins TRBV18 and TRBJ1-6, with D tentatively TRBD1 (5 bases). V shed 0 bases and J shed 9 bases, with 9 bases lying between them. The CDR3 spans 14 residues. CDR1 is KGHSH and CDR2 is LQKENI in the germline V gene. The CDR3 DNA is TGTGCCAGCTCACCACCTGGGGGATCTTCACCCCTCCACTTT. Amino acid sequence: CASSPPGGSSPLHF.

The CDR3 DNA sequence: TGTGCCATCAGGCAGGGGGCTCAGAACACCGGGGAGCTGTTTTTT. Protein sequence: CAIRQGAQNTGELFF. The chain uses TRBV10-3 and TRBJ2-2; 8 nucleotides agree with TRBD1. V dropped 6 bases and J dropped 1; count of bases not matched to a gene: 4. CDR3 size: 15 residues. Germline values: CDR1 ENHRY, CDR2 SYGVKD.

This clone came up a few times. The V gene is TRBV30, the J gene TRBJ1-1; 7 nucleotides agree with TRBD1. This CDR3 comprises 14 residues. V shed 2 bases and J 3 bases; nucleotides not matched to a gene: 6. From germline, CDR1 is GTSNPN and CDR2 SVGIG (reference sequence). CDR3 region: CAWSSQGGYTEAFF. As DNA, the CDR3 is TGTGCCTGGAGTAGTCAGGGGGGATACACTGAAGCTTTCTTT. The complete variable domain, with remaining parts taken from reference TRBV30 and TRBJ1-1, reads SQTIHQWPATLVQPVGSPLSLECTVEGTSNPNLYWYRQAAGRGLQLLFYSVGIGQISSEVPQNLSASRPQDRQFILSSKKLLLSDSGFYLCAWSSQGGYTEAFFGQGTRLTVV.

This chain links TRBV7-2 with TRBJ1-5, with 8 bases identical to TRBD1. The CDR3 runs 15 residues. V shed 5 bases and J 7 bases; nucleotides not matched to a gene: 10. CDR1 and CDR2 (germline): SGHTA, FQGNSA. CDR3 sequence reads: CASSIRTGPIQPQHF. Written as DNA, the CDR3 is TGTGCCAGCAGCATCAGGACAGGGCCCATACAGCCCCAGCATTTT.

This chain links TRBV5-1 with TRBJ1-5; D gene unclear. V was pared by 0 bases and J by 5 bases, with 12 bases between. The CDR3 is 15 residues long. Germline V gene sequence: CDR1 SGHRS, CDR2 YFSETQ. The CDR3 spells CASSLEGRLHQPQHF. The CDR3, as DNA: TGCGCCAGCAGCTTGGAAGGAAGGTTGCATCAGCCCCAGCATTTT.

The chain joins TRBV7-2 to TRBJ2-1; 10 nucleotides match TRBD1. This CDR3 is built from 16 residues. V gave up 5 bases and J gave up 8 bases; unmatched junction bases: 12. CDR1 is SGHTA, CDR2 FQGNSA, per germline. The CDR3 here is CASSPRPGQGNYEQFF. The CDR3, as DNA: TGTGCCAGCAGCCCTAGACCGGGACAGGGGAACTATGAGCAGTTCTTC.